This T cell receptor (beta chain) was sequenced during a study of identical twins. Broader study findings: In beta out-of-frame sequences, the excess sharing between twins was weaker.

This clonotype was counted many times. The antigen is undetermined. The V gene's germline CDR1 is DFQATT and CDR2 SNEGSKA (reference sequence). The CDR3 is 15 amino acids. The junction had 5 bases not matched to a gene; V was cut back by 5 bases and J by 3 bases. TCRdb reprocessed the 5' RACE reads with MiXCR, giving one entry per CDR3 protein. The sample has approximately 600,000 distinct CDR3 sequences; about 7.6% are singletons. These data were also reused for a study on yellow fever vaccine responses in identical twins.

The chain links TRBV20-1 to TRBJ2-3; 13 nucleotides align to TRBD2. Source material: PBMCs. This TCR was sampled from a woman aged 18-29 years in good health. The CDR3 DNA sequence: TGCAGTGCTTCCGGACTAGCGGGAGCGACAGATACGCAGTATTTT. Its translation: CSASGLAGATDTQYF.